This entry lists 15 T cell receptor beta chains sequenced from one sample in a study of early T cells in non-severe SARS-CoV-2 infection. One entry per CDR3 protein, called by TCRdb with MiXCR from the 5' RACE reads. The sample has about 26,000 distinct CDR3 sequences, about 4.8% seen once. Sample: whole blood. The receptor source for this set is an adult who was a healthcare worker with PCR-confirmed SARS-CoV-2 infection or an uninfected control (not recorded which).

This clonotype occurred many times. The CDR3 DNA follows: TGCGCCAGCAGCCAGGCTACGAACAATGAGCAGTTCTTC. It specifies CASSQATNNEQFF. The chain has TRBV4-1 and TRBJ2-1; D is unresolved. Looked up from germline, CDR1 is MGHRA and CDR2 is YSYEKL. Trimming took 3 bases from V and 5 from J, leaving 8 bases between them. This CDR3 is 13 amino acids long.

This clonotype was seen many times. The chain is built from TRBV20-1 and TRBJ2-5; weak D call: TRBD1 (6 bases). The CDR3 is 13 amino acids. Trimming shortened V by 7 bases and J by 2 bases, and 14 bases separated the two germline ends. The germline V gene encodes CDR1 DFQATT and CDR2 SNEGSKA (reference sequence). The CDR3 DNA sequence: TGCAGTGGCGAGTCAGGGGAACAAGAGACCCAGTACTTC. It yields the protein CSGESGEQETQYF.

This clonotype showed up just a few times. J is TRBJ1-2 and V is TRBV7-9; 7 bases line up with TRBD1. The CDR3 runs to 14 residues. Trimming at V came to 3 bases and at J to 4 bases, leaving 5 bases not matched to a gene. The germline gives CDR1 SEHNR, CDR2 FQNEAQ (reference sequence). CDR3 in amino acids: CASSFPQGTYGYTF. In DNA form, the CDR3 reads TGTGCCAGCAGCTTCCCACAGGGGACCTATGGCTACACCTTC.

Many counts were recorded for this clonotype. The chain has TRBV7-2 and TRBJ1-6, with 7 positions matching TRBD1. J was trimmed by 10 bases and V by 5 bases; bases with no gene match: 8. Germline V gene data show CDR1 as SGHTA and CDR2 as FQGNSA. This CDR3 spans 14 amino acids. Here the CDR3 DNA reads TGTGCCAGCAGCCAATACAGGGGCTACTCACCCCTCCACTTT. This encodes CASSQYRGYSPLHF.

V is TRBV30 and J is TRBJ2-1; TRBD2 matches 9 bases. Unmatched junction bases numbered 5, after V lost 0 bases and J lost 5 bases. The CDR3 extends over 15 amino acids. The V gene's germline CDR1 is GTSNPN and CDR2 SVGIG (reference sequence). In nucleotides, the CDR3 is TGTGCCTGGAGTGTATTCCTAGCGGGGAACAATGAGCAGTTCTTC. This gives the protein CAWSVFLAGNNEQFF. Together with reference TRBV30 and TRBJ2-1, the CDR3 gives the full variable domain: SQTIHQWPATLVQPVGSPLSLECTVEGTSNPNLYWYRQAAGRGLQLLFYSVGIGQISSEVPQNLSASRPQDRQFILSSKKLLLSDSGFYLCAWSVFLAGNNEQFFGPGTRLTVL.

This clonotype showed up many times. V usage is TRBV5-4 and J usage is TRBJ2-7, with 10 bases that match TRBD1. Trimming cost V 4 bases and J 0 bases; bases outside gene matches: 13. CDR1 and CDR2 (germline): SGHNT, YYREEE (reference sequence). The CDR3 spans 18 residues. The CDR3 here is CASSPHRDRGRSSYEQYF. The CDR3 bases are TGTGCCAGCAGCCCACACCGGGACAGGGGTCGGTCCTCCTACGAGCAGTACTTC.

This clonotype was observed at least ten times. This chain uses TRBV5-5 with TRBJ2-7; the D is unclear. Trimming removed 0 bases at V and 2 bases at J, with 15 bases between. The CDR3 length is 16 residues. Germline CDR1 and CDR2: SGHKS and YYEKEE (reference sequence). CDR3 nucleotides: TGTGCCAGCAGCTTGGTAGGTTCGGACGCCGCCTACGAGCAGTACTTC. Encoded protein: CASSLVGSDAAYEQYF.

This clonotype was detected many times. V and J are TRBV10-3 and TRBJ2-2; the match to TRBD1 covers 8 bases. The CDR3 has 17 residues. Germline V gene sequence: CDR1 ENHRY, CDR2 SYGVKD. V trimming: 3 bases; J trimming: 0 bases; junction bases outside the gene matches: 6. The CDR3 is CAISDPGQGSNTGELFF. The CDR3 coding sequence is TGTGCCATCAGTGACCCCGGACAGGGCTCGAACACCGGGGAGCTGTTTTTT.

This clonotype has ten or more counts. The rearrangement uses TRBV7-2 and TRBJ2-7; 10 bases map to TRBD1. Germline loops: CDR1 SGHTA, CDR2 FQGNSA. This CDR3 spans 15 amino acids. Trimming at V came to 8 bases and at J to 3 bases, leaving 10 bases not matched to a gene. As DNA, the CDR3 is TGTGCCAGCGGCTCCCGGGACAGGGGAAGCTACGAGCAGTACTTC. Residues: CASGSRDRGSYEQYF.

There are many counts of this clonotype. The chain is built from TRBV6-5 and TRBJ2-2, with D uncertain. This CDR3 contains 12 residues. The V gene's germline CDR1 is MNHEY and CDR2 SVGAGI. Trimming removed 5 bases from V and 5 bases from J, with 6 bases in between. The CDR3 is CASSRSTGELFF. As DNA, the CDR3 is TGTGCCAGCAGTCGGTCAACCGGGGAGCTGTTTTTT.

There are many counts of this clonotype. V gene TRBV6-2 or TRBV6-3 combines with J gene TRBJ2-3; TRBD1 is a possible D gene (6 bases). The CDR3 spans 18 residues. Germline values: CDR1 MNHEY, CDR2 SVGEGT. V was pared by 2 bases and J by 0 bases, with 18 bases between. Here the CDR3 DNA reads TGTGCCAGCAGTTACCCCACAGGGACGCCGTGGAGCACAGATACGCAGTATTTT. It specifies CASSYPTGTPWSTDTQYF.

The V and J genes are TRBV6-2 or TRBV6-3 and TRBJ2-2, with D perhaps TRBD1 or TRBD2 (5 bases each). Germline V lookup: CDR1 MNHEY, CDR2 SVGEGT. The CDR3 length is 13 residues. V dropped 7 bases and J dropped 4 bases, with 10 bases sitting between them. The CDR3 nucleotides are TGTGCCAGCACCGGGGCCAGCACCGGGGAGCTGTTTTTT. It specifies CASTGASTGELFF.

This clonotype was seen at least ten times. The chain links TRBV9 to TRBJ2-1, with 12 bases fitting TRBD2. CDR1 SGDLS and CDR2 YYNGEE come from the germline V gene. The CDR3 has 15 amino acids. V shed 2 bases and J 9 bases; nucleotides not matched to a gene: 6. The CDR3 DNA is TGTGCCAGCAGCGTGGCTAGCGGGGGGGCCTCTGAGCAGTTCTTC. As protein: CASSVASGGASEQFF.

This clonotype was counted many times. The CDR3 protein is CASSDDNQPQHF. CDR3 DNA sequence: TGTGCCAGTAGTGACGACAATCAGCCCCAGCATTTT. V usage is TRBV19 and J usage is TRBJ1-5; D gene uncertain. The CDR3 has 12 residues. CDR1 and CDR2 (germline): LNHDA, SQIVND (reference sequence). Trimming cost V 5 bases and J 3 bases, with 5 bases left between them.

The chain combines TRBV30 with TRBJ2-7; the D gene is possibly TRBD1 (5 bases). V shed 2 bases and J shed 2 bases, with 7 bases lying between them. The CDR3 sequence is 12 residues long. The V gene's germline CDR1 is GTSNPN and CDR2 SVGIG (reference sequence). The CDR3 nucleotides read TGTGCCTGGAGTCAGGGTGCCTACGAGCAGTACTTC. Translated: CAWSQGAYEQYF.